These 30 T cell receptor beta chains share one sample of origin, sequenced in a study of yellow fever vaccine responses in identical twins. TCRdb re-called the RT-PCR reads through MiXCR, storing one row per CDR3 protein. Found here are 2,600 or so distinct CDR3 sequences, 65% to 85% of them singletons; the top ten hold less than 3.5%. The material sequenced was T cells from blood (PBMCs), unsorted or a sorted subset (not recorded which), taken before or after yellow fever vaccination (not recorded which). These receptor sequences come from a woman in her late teens or twenties who received the yellow fever vaccine.

Concerning this clonotype itself: The junction and the germline gene differ at one end; a read error may be behind it. The chain recombines TRBV15 with TRBJ1-3; no definite D call. The CDR3 length is 15 residues. Germline CDR1 is LNHNV and CDR2 is YYDKDF (reference sequence). The DNA of the CDR3 is TGTGCCACCAGGAGAGACGGGGACTCTGGAAACACCATATATTTT. Its protein is CATRRDGDSGNTIYF.

V usage is TRBV7-2 and J usage is TRBJ2-7; no firm D call. The CDR3 is made up of 12 amino acids. Deletions cut 0 bases from V and 10 bases from J, with 10 bases between. The germline V gene encodes CDR1 SGHTA and CDR2 FQGNSA. This CDR3 is CASSLAPIDQYF. The CDR3 DNA reads TGTGCCAGCAGCTTAGCCCCTATTGATCAGTACTTC.

This clonotype has only one observation. This rearrangement joins TRBV5-5 to TRBJ1-2; D is perhaps TRBD1 (5 bases). The germline V gene has CDR1 SGHKS and CDR2 YYEKEE (reference sequence). The CDR3 has 13 residues. Trimming took off 5 bases at V and 4 bases at J, with 12 bases between the two ends. CDR3 amino acids: CASSPGTPYGYTF. Written as DNA, the CDR3 is TGTGCCAGCAGTCCGGGGACCCCCTATGGCTACACCTTC.

The chain combines TRBV29-1 with TRBJ1-1; D is unresolved. V shed 1 base and J shed 0 bases, with 3 bases lying between them. CDR3 size: 12 residues. The V gene's germline CDR1 is SQVTM and CDR2 ANQGSEA. DNA for the CDR3: TGCAGCGTTGAAGCGGTGAACACTGAAGCTTTCTTT. Its translation is CSVEAVNTEAFF.

The CDR3 reads CASSLSLQTEAFF. CDR3 DNA: TGTGCCAGCAGTTTAAGTTTGCAGACTGAAGCTTTCTTT. The gene calls are TRBV28 and TRBJ1-1; unclear D gene. V lost 2 bases and J lost 5, with 9 bases in between. The germline gives CDR1 MDHEN, CDR2 SYDVKM. This CDR3 is built from 13 residues.

The rearrangement links TRBV7-9 to TRBJ2-4; D is perhaps TRBD1 (7 bases). This CDR3 contains 14 residues. Germline CDR1 SEHNR, CDR2 FQNEAQ (reference sequence). V was cut by 4 bases and J by 8 bases, with 15 bases left in between. The CDR3 DNA is TGTGCCAGCAGCTCCGATCCAGGGGGGTACATTCAGTACTTC. It yields the protein CASSSDPGGYIQYF.

The V and J genes are TRBV10-3 and TRBJ2-1, with 9 bases aligning to TRBD2. This CDR3 has 16 residues. Germline values: CDR1 ENHRY, CDR2 SYGVKD. J gave up 2 bases and V 2 bases, and 4 bases lay outside the gene matches. Written as DNA, the CDR3 is TGTGCCATCAGTGAGCGACTAGCGGACACCTACAATGAGCAGTTCTTC. Protein product: CAISERLADTYNEQFF.

Only one count was recorded for this clonotype. The CDR3 nucleotides are TGTGCCAGCAGTGAGGGACTAGCGGGACTATACGAGCAGTACTTC. Translation gives CASSEGLAGLYEQYF. This chain joins TRBV2 and TRBJ2-7; 13 nucleotides align to TRBD2. From germline, CDR1 is SNHLY and CDR2 FYNNEI. V was pared by 3 bases and J by 4 bases, with 3 bases of the junction left unmatched. The CDR3 length is 15 residues.

V gene TRBV18 combines with J gene TRBJ2-7, with TRBD1 identical over 7 bases. The germline V gene has CDR1 KGHSH and CDR2 LQKENI. Losses at the gene ends were 0 bases for V and 2 bases for J; bases not matched to a gene: 1. This CDR3 region has 14 residues. This CDR3 reads CASSPPGQAYEQYF. DNA of the CDR3: TGTGCCAGCTCACCACCTGGACAGGCCTACGAGCAGTACTTC.

The rearrangement uses TRBV2 and TRBJ2-7; 7 bases are shared with TRBD1. Losses at the gene ends were 4 bases for V and 0 bases for J; bases not matched to a gene: 3. CDR3 length equals 14 residues. CDR1 and CDR2 from the germline V gene are SNHLY and FYNNEI. Written as DNA, the CDR3 is TGTGCCAGCAGTGCCGACAGGGTCTCCTACGAGCAGTACTTC. It encodes CASSADRVSYEQYF.

This clonotype was found once. The DNA for the CDR3 is TGTGCCAGCAGCTTCCCCGGGACCACGTACCAAGAGACCCAGTACTTC. Translated, it gives CASSFPGTTYQETQYF. The V gene is TRBV3-1, the J gene TRBJ2-5; D tentatively fits TRBD1 or TRBD2 (5 bases each). Germline-derived CDR1 and CDR2 are LGHDT and YNNKEL (reference sequence). Trimming cost V 5 bases and J 0 bases, with 16 bases left between them. This CDR3 has 16 residues.

The V gene is TRBV11-2, the J gene TRBJ1-5; D possibly corresponds to TRBD1 (5 bases). The germline V gene encodes CDR1 SGHAT and CDR2 FQNNGV. The CDR3 is 13 amino acids. V was trimmed by 6 bases and J by 10 bases, leaving 16 bases between them. Written as DNA, the CDR3 is TGTGCCAGCAGTTATGACAGCTCTCGACCCCAGCATTTT. This encodes CASSYDSSRPQHF.

The CDR3 loop is CAISEYPTNTDTQYF. The CDR3 coding sequence is TGTGCCATCAGTGAGTACCCAACGAACACAGATACGCAGTATTTT. The chain is built from TRBV10-3 and TRBJ2-3, with D unclear. V was clipped by 1 base and J by 2 bases, with 10 bases between them. Germline V CDR1 and CDR2: ENHRY, SYGVKD. The CDR3 loop spans 15 amino acids.

The V call is TRBV11-3, the J call TRBJ2-7, with D uncertain. The CDR3 loop spans 14 amino acids. V lost 0 bases and J 0 bases, leaving 6 bases between the germline ends. Germline V gene sequence: CDR1 SGHNT, CDR2 YENEEA. This CDR3 reads CASSLDRSSYEQYF. The DNA of the CDR3 is TGTGCCAGCAGCTTAGATCGGAGCTCCTACGAGCAGTACTTC. Variable domain in full (rest from reference TRBV11-3 and TRBJ2-7): EAGVVQSPRYKIIEKKQPVAFWCNPISGHNTLYWYLQNLGQGPELLIRYENEEAVDDSQLPKDRFSAERLKGVDSTLKIQPAELGDSAVYLCASSLDRSSYEQYFGPGTRLTVT.

The chain has TRBV24-1 and TRBJ2-1, with 7 positions matching TRBD2. The germline CDR1 and CDR2 sequences are KGHDR and SFDVKD. The trim removed 5 bases at V and 0 bases at J, leaving 3 bases unmatched. CDR3 size: 15 residues. The CDR3, as DNA: TGTGCCACCAGTGGGGGGGGAACCTCCTACAATGAGCAGTTCTTC. It specifies CATSGGGTSYNEQFF.

This clonotype appeared a few times. This chain links TRBV5-1 with TRBJ2-1; 7 bases line up with TRBD2. Germline loops: CDR1 SGHRS, CDR2 YFSETQ. The CDR3 is 16 amino acids. V shed 5 bases and J 0 bases; nucleotides not matched to a gene: 8. The CDR3 DNA follows: TGCGCCAGCAGACCTAGCGGAGGGAGCTCCTACAATGAGCAGTTCTTC. Protein sequence: CASRPSGGSSYNEQFF.

The chain links TRBV11-2 to TRBJ2-7; 7 bases match TRBD2. The V and J ends lost 1 base and 5 bases, in that order; junction bases with no gene match: 2. Germline CDR1 and CDR2: SGHAT and FQNNGV. There are 13 residues in the CDR3. CDR3 nucleotide sequence: TGTGCCAGCAGCTTAGGGGAGGGTAACGAGCAGTACGTC. This sequence encodes CASSLGEGNEQYV.

This clonotype came up a few times. This chain links TRBV11-3 with TRBJ2-3; 10 bases agree with TRBD2. With V trimmed by 1 base and J by 2 bases, 3 bases remained unmatched. Germline CDR1 reads SGHNT; CDR2 reads YENEEA. The CDR3 runs 16 residues. As DNA, the CDR3 is TGTGCCAGCAGCTTAGTAAGCGGGAGGGTCACAGATACGCAGTATTTT. The encoded protein is CASSLVSGRVTDTQYF.

V is TRBV21-1 and J is TRBJ1-2. TRBV21-1 counts as a pseudogene. CDR3 size: 13 residues. The CDR3 reads CASSKEGNYGYTF. DNA of the CDR3: TGTGCCAGCAGCAAGGAGGGCAACTATGGCTACACCTTC.

The chain is built from TRBV14 and TRBJ2-1; D gene uncertain. V was pared by 5 bases and J by 0 bases, with 11 bases between. This CDR3 region has 15 residues. Germline-derived CDR1 and CDR2 are SGHDN and FVKESK. The CDR3 loop reads CASSVRIASYNEQFF. The CDR3 nucleotides are TGTGCCAGCAGCGTCAGGATCGCCTCCTACAATGAGCAGTTCTTC. The full variable domain, rest sourced from reference TRBV14 and TRBJ2-1, is EAGVTQFPSHSVIEKGQTVTLRCDPISGHDNLYWYRRVMGKEIKFLLHFVKESKQDESGMPNNRFLAERTGGTYSTLKVQPAELEDSGVYFCASSVRIASYNEQFFGPGTRLTVL.

The chain couples TRBV29-1 to TRBJ2-3, with no clear D. Trimming took off 7 bases at V and 6 bases at J, with 11 bases between the two ends. CDR1 SQVTM and CDR2 ANQGSEA come from the germline V gene. The CDR3 has 11 residues. The DNA of the CDR3 is TGCAGCGAGGGCCCGTCCGATACGCAGTATTTT. Its protein is CSEGPSDTQYF.

This chain uses TRBV5-1 with TRBJ1-2; D is unclear. The length of the CDR3 is 14 residues. Germline V gene data show CDR1 as SGHRS and CDR2 as YFSETQ. Trimming took 1 base from V and 4 from J, leaving 11 bases between them. CDR3 loop: CASSLSLRAYGYTF. CDR3 bases: TGCGCCAGCAGCTTGTCGCTTCGGGCCTATGGCTACACCTTC.

The chain has TRBV29-1 and TRBJ1-2; D is possibly TRBD1 (5 bases). Germline CDR1 and CDR2: SQVTM and ANQGSEA. The ends were cut back, 5 bases at V and 1 base at J, with 11 bases in the middle. The CDR3 has 13 residues. CDR3 loop: CSVTMDNNYGYTF. The DNA of the CDR3 is TGCAGCGTTACAATGGACAATAACTATGGCTACACCTTC.

This clonotype was recorded only once. The genes are TRBV6-4 and TRBJ2-3, with D hard to call. Germline CDR1 reads MRHNA; CDR2 reads SNTAGT. The CDR3 covers 13 residues. Between the trimmed V and J ends, which lost 0 bases and 8 bases, there was a span of 9 bases. The CDR3 bases are TGTGCCAGCAGTGACTCGTCTGTCGGTACGCAGTATTTT. It specifies CASSDSSVGTQYF.

The gene calls are TRBV4-1 and TRBJ1-2; a weak D match, TRBD1 (5 bases). V was pared by 4 bases and J by 2 bases, with 11 bases between. The CDR3 runs to 14 residues. From germline, CDR1 is MGHRA and CDR2 YSYEKL. Written as DNA, the CDR3 is TGCGCCAGCAGCCCAGGAGCAGGGAACTATGGCTACACCTTC. It translates to CASSPGAGNYGYTF.

The chain links TRBV12-5 to TRBJ2-3, with 7 bases fitting TRBD1. The germline V gene encodes CDR1 LGHNT and CDR2 FRNRAP. The CDR3 spans 15 residues. Germline trimming cut 0 bases from V and 2 bases from J; bases unmatched to any gene: 2. CDR3 in amino acids: CASGLVQGNTDTQYF. The CDR3 DNA follows: TGTGCTAGTGGTTTGGTACAGGGGAACACAGATACGCAGTATTTT.

This chain joins TRBV29-1 and TRBJ1-2; 8 nucleotides line up with TRBD1. V was pared by 7 bases and J by 8 bases, with 12 bases of the junction left unmatched. Per germline, CDR1 SQVTM and CDR2 ANQGSEA. The CDR3 spans 13 residues. CDR3 amino acids: CSAKTGVEEGYTF. The CDR3 DNA reads TGCAGCGCCAAGACAGGGGTTGAAGAAGGCTACACCTTC. The whole variable domain, filled in from reference TRBV29-1 and TRBJ1-2, reads SAVISQKPSRDICQRGTSLTIQCQVDSQVTMMFWYRQQPGQSLTLIATANQGSEATYESGFVIDKFPISRPNLTFSTLTVSNMSPEDSSIYLCSAKTGVEEGYTFGSGTRLTVV.

The V gene is TRBV10-3, the J gene TRBJ2-1; D is unresolved. The CDR3 contains 15 residues. V was clipped by 6 bases and J by 4 bases, with 16 bases between them. CDR1 is ENHRY, CDR2 SYGVKD, per germline. In nucleotides, the CDR3 is TGTGCCATCAGCACGGGCAGTAATGTATACAATGAGCAGTTCTTC. It is translated as CAISTGSNVYNEQFF.

The chain employs TRBV10-3 and TRBJ1-3; TRBD1 is a possible D gene (6 bases). CDR3 length: 15 residues. CDR1 is ENHRY, CDR2 SYGVKD, per germline. V was clipped by 0 bases and J by 3 bases, with 9 bases between them. This CDR3 reads CAISESQQGGNTIYF. The CDR3 DNA is TGTGCCATCAGTGAGTCGCAACAGGGTGGAAACACCATATATTTT.

The gene calls are TRBV29-1 and TRBJ1-1; the match to TRBD1 covers 7 bases. CDR1 and CDR2 (germline): SQVTM, ANQGSEA. There are 13 residues in the CDR3. Trimming removed 7 bases from V and 1 base from J; junction bases left unmatched: 6. CDR3 DNA: TGCAGCGCCCGACAGGGACAGAACACTGAAGCTTTCTTT. This codes for CSARQGQNTEAFF.